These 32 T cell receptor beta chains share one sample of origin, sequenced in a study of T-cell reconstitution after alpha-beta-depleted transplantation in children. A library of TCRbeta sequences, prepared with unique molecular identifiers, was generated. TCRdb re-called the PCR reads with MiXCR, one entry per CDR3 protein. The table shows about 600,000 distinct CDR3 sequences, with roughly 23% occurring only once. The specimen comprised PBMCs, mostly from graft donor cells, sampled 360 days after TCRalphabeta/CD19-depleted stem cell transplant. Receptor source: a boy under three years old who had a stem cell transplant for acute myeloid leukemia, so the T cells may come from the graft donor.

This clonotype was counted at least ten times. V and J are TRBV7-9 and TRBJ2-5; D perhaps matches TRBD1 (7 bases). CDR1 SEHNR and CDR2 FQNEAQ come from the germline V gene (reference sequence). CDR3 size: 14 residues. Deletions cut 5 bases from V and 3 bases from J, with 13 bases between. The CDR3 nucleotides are TGTGCCAGCAGCCCTGACAGGGAGGAAGAGACCCAGTACTTC. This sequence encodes CASSPDREEETQYF. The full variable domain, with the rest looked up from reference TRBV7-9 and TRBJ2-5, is DTGVSQNPRHKITKRGQNVTFRCDPISEHNRLYWYRQTLGQGPEFLTYFQNEAQLEKSRLLSDRFSAERPKGSFSTLEIQRTEQGDSAMYLCASSPDREEETQYFGPGTRLLVL.

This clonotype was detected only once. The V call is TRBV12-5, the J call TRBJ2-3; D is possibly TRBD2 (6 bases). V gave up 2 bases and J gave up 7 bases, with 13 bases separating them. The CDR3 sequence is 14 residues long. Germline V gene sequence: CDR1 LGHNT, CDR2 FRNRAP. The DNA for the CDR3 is TGTGCTAGTGGTTTGCCTACGGACTACCATACGCAGTATTTT. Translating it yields CASGLPTDYHTQYF. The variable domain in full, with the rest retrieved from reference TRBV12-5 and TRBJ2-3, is DARVTQTPRHKVTEMGQEVTMRCQPILGHNTVFWYRQTMMQGLELLAYFRNRAPLDDSGMPKDRFSAEMPDATLATLKIQPSEPRDSAVYFCASGLPTDYHTQYFGPGTRLTVL.

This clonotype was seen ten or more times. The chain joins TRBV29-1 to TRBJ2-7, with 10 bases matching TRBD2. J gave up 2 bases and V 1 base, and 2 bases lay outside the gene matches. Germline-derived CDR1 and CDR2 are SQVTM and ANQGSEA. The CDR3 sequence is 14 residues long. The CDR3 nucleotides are TGCAGCGTTGAAGGGCTAGCGGGGGCCTACGAGCAGTACTTC. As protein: CSVEGLAGAYEQYF.

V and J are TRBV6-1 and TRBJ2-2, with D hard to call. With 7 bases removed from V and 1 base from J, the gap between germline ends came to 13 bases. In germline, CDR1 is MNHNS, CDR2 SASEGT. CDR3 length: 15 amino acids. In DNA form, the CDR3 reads TGTGCCAGCAAAGAACGGACGGGGAACACCGGGGAGCTGTTTTTT. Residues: CASKERTGNTGELFF.

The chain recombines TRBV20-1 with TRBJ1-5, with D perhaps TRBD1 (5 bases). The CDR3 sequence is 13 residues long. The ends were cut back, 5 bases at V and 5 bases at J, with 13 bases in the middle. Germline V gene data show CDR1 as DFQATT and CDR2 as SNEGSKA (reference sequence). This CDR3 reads CSASGSGHQPQHF. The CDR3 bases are TGCAGTGCTTCAGGGTCGGGGCATCAGCCCCAGCATTTT.

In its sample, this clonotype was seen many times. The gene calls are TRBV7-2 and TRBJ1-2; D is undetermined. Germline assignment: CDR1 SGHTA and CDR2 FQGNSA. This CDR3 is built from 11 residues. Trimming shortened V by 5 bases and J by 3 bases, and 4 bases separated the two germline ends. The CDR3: CASSRDYGYTF. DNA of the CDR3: TGTGCCAGCAGCCGAGACTATGGCTACACCTTC.

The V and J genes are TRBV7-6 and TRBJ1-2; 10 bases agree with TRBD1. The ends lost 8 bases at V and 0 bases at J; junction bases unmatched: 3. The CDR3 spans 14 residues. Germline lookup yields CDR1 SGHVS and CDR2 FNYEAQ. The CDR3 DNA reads TGTGCCAGCGGACAGGGGGGATCTAACTATGGCTACACCTTC. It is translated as CASGQGGSNYGYTF.

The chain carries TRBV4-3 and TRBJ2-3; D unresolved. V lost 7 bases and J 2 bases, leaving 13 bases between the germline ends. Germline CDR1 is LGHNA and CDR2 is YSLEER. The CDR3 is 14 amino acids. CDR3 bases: TGCGCCAGCAAACGCGGAACCCTCACAGATACGCAGTATTTT. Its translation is CASKRGTLTDTQYF.

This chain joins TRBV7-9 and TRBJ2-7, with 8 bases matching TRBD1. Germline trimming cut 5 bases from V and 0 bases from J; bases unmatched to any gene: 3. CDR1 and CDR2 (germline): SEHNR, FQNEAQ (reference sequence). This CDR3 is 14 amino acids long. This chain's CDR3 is CASSRQGISYEQYF. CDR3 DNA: TGTGCCAGCAGCCGACAGGGGATCTCCTACGAGCAGTACTTC.

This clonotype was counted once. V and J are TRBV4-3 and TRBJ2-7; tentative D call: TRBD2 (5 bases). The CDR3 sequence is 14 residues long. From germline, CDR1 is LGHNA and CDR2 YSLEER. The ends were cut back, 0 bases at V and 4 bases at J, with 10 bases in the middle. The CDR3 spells CASSQEAGLYEQYF. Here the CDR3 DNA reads TGCGCCAGCAGCCAAGAGGCTGGACTTTACGAGCAGTACTTC.

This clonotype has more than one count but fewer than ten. The CDR3 nucleotides read TGTGCCAGCAGTTACGACAGGGACGTTGACGAGCAGTACTTC. Amino acid sequence: CASSYDRDVDEQYF. The V and J genes are TRBV28 and TRBJ2-7; 7 positions agree with TRBD1. The CDR3 loop spans 14 amino acids. V was pared by 4 bases and J by 5 bases, with 8 bases of the junction left unmatched. The germline V gene encodes CDR1 MDHEN and CDR2 SYDVKM.

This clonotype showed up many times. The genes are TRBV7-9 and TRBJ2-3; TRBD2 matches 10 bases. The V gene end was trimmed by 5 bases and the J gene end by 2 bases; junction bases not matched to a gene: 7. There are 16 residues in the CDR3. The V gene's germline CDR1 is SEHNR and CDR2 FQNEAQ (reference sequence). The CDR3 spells CASSPVAGGATDTQYF. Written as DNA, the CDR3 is TGTGCCAGCAGCCCAGTAGCGGGGGGCGCCACAGATACGCAGTATTTT.

In nucleotides, the CDR3 is TGTGCCAGCGGCTTCTGGGTTCCTCGTCAGGGTAATAACACTGAAGCTTTCTTT. Protein product: CASGFWVPRQGNNTEAFF. The genes are TRBV27 and TRBJ1-1; tentative D call: TRBD1 (5 bases). The CDR3 extends over 18 amino acids. The V gene's germline CDR1 is MNHEY and CDR2 SMNVEV (reference sequence). V was clipped by 8 bases and J by 2 bases, with 27 bases between them.

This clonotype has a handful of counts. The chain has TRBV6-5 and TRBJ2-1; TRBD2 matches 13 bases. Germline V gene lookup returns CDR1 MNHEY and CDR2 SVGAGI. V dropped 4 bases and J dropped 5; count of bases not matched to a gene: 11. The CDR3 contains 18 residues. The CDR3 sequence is CASSSSRTSGGINNEQFF. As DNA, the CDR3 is TGTGCCAGCAGTTCCTCCAGGACTAGCGGGGGTATAAACAATGAGCAGTTCTTC.

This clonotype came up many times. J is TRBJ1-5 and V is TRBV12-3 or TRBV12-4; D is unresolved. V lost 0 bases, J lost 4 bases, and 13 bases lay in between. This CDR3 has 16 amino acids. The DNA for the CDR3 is TGTGCCAGCAGTTTAGCCCTCCAGATGGGGAATCAGCCCCAGCATTTT. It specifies CASSLALQMGNQPQHF.

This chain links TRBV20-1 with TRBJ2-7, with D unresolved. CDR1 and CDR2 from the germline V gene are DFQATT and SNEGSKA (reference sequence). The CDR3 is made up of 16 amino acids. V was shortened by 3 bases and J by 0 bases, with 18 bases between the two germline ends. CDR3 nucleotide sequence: TGCAGTGCTAGTTCCCTCCAAAGGAGTATCTCCTACGAGCAGTACGTC. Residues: CSASSLQRSISYEQYV.

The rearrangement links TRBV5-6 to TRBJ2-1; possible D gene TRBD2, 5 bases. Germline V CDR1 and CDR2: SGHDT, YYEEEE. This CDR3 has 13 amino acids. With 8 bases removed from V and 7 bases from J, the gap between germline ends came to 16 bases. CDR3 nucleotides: TGTGCCAGGGGCCGTCTCTCGGGGAATGAGCAGTTCTTC. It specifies CARGRLSGNEQFF. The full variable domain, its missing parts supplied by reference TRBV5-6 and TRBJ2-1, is DAGVTQSPTHLIKTRGQQVTLRCSPKSGHDTVSWYQQALGQGPQFIFQYYEEEERQRGNFPDRFSGHQFPNYSSELNVNALLLGDSALYLCARGRLSGNEQFFGPGTRLTVL.

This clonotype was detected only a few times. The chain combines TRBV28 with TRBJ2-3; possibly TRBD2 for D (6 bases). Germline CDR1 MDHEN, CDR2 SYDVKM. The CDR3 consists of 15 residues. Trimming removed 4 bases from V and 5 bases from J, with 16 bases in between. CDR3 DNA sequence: TGTGCCAGCAGTTCCCCGGGACTCCTCAAAGATACGCAGTATTTT. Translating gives CASSSPGLLKDTQYF.

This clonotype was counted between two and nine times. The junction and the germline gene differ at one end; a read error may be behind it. This CDR3 reads CSARAGVNSPLHF. The CDR3 DNA reads as TGCAGTGCAAGAGCTGGGGTCAATTCACCCCTCCACTTT. This chain links TRBV20-1 with TRBJ1-6, with D unresolved. The CDR3 totals 13 residues. Germline V CDR1 and CDR2: DFQATT, SNEGSKA (reference sequence).

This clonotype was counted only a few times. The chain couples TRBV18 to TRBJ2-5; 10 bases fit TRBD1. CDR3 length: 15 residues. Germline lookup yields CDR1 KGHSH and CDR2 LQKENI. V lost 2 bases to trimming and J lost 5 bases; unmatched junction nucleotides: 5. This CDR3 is CASSPETGGAETQYF. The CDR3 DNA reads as TGTGCCAGCTCACCAGAGACAGGGGGCGCGGAGACCCAGTACTTC.

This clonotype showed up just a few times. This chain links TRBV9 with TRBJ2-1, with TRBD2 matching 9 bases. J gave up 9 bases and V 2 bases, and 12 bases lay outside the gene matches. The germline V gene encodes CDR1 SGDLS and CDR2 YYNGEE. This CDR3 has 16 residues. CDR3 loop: CASSVNQRGGGSEQFF. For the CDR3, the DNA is TGTGCCAGCAGCGTTAATCAGCGCGGGGGGGGTAGTGAGCAGTTCTTC.

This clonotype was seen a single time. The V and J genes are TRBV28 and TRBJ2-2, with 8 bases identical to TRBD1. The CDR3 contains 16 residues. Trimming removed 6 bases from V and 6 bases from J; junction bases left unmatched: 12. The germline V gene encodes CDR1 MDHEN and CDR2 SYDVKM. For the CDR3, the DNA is TGTGCCAGCAGGCGCTCCAGGGGGCGTTGGGCCGGGGAGCTGTTTTTT. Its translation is CASRRSRGRWAGELFF.

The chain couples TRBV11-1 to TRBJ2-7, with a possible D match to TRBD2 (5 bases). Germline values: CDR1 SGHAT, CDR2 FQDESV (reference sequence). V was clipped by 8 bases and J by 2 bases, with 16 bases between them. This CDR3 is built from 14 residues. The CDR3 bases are TGTGCCAGCGCCCATTCGGGGAGCCCCTACGAGCAGTACTTC. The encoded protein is CASAHSGSPYEQYF.

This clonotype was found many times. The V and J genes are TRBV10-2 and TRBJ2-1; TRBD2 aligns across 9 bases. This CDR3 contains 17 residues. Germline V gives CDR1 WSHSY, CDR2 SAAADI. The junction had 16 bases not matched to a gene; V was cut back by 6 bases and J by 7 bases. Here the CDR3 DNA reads TGCGCCAGCAGCGCCCTCCGTGGTAGCGGGGGAGTTAATGAGCAGTTCTTC. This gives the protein CASSALRGSGGVNEQFF.

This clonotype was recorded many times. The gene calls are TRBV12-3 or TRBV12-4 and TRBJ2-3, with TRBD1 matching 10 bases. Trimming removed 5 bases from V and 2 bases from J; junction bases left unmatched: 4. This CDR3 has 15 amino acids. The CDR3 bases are TGTGCCAGCAGTGAGGGACAGGGGTTCACAGATACGCAGTATTTT. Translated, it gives CASSEGQGFTDTQYF.

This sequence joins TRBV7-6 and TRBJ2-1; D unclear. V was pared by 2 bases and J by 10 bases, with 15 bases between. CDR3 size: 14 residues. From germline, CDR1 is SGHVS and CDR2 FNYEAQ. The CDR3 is CASSLMVAPGEQFF. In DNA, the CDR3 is TGTGCCAGCAGCTTAATGGTCGCTCCTGGCGAGCAGTTCTTC. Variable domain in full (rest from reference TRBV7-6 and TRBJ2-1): GAGVSQSPRYKVTKRGQDVALRCDPISGHVSLYWYRQALGQGPEFLTYFNYEAQQDKSGLPNDRFSAERPEGSISTLTIQRTEQRDSAMYRCASSLMVAPGEQFFGPGTRLTVL.

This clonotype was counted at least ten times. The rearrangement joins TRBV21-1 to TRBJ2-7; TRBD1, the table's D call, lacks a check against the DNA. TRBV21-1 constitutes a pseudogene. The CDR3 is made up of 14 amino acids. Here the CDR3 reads CASSKGDRRYEQYV. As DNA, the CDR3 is TGTGCCAGCAGCAAAGGGGACAGGAGGTACGAGCAGTACGTC.

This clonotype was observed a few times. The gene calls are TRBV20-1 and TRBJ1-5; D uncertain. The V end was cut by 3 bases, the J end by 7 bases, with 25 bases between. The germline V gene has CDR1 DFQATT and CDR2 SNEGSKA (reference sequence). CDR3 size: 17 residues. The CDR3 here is CSASSPPGQIGRQPQHF. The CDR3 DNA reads TGCAGTGCTAGTTCCCCTCCGGGCCAGATAGGTCGGCAGCCCCAGCATTTT.

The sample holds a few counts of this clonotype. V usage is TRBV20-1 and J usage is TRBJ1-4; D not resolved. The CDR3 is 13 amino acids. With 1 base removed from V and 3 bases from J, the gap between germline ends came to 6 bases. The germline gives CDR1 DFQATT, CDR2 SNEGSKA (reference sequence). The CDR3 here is CSARGSSNEKLFF. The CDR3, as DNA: TGCAGTGCTAGAGGAAGCTCTAATGAAAAACTGTTTTTT.

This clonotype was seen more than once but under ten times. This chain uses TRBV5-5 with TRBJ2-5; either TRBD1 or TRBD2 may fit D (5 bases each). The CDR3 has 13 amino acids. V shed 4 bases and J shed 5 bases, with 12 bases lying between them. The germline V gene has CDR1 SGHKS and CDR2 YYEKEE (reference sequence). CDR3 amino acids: CASSPWDGETQYF. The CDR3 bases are TGTGCCAGCAGCCCGTGGGACGGCGAGACCCAGTACTTC. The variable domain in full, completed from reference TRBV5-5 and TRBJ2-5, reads DAGVTQSPTHLIKTRGQQVTLRCSPISGHKSVSWYQQVLGQGPQFIFQYYEKEERGRGNFPDRFSARQFPNYSSELNVNALLLGDSALYLCASSPWDGETQYFGPGTRLLVL.

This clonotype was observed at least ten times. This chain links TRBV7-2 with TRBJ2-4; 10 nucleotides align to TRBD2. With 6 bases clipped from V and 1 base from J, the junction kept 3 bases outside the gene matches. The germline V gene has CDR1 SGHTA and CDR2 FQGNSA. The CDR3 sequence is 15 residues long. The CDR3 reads CASRSSGGAKNIQYF. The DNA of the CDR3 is TGTGCCAGCAGATCTAGCGGGGGCGCCAAAAACATTCAGTACTTC.

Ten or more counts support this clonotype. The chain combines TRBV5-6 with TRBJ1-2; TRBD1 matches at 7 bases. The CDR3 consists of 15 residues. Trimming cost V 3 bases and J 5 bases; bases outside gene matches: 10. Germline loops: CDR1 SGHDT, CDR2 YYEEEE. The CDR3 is CASSSLPDRDYGYTF. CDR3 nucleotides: TGTGCCAGCAGCTCCCTACCCGACAGGGATTATGGCTACACCTTC.